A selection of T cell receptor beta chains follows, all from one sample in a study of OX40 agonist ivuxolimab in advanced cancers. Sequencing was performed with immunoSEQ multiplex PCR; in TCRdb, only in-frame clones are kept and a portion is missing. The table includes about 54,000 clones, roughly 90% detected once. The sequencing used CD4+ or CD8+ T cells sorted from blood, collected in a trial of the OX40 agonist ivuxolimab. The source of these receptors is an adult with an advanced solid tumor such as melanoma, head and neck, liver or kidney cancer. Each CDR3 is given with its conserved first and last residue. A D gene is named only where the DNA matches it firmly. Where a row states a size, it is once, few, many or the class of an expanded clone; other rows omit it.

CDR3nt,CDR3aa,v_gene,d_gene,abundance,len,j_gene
TGTGCCAGCAGCGTCGGAGCGGGACAGGGAGGCACAGATACGCAGTATTTT,CASSVGAGQGGTDTQYF,TRBV27,TRBD1,once,17,TRBJ2-3
TGTGCCAGCCGCAGGGTAGCGGGGGTTTACGAGCAGTACTTC,CASRRVAGVYEQYF,TRBV27,TRBD2,once,14,TRBJ2-7
TGTGCCAGCTCACGGTCAAACGCGCAAGAGACCCAGTACTTC,CASSRSNAQETQYF,TRBV18,NA,NA,14,TRBJ2-5
TGTGCCAGCAGCTTCAGGGGTGGCGCCGGGGAGCTGTTTTTT,CASSFRGGAGELFF,TRBV11-3,NA,NA,14,TRBJ2-2
TGTGCCAGCGAAGTCGGTGGGACAACAATTTATGGCTACACCTTC,CASEVGGTTIYGYTF,TRBV28,NA,NA,15,TRBJ1-2
TGTGCCAGCTCACCGAAGGGGGCGGGAGTTCCCCGCTCCTACGAGCAGTACTTC,CASSPKGAGVPRSYEQYF,TRBV18,NA,NA,18,TRBJ2-7
TGTGCCAGCAGTTCCGGGACTAGCATGCAGACCCAGTACTTC,CASSSGTSMQTQYF,TRBV28,TRBD2,NA,14,TRBJ2-5
TGTGCCAGCAGGGCGGAATGGGGAAAGGGGTATTTT,CASRAEWGKGYF,TRBV7-9,NA,NA,12,TRBJ2-3
TGTGCCAGCTCCCGACAGGGGGGCACAGATACGCAGTATTTT,CASSRQGGTDTQYF,TRBV18,TRBD1,NA,14,TRBJ2-3
TGTGCCAGCAGTTACTCGGGGACCTACGAGCAGTACTTC,CASSYSGTYEQYF,TRBV6-6,NA,NA,13,TRBJ2-7
TGTGCCAGCAGCCGCACTGGACCGATAGAGCGGCTCGCAACAGATACGCAGTATTTT,CASSRTGPIERLATDTQYF,TRBV7-3,NA,NA,19,TRBJ2-3
TGTGCCAGCAGTGAGTCCAGGCATACTGAAGCTTTCTTT,CASSESRHTEAFF,TRBV6-1,NA,NA,13,TRBJ1-1
TGTGCCAGTAGTGATCCTGGAAACACCATATATTTT,CASSDPGNTIYF,TRBV19,NA,once,12,TRBJ1-3
TGTGCCAGTAGCCAGGGGTCTAGCACAGATACGCAGTATTTT,CASSQGSSTDTQYF,TRBV19,NA,once,14,TRBJ2-3
TGTGCCAGTAGTATTAGGAGGGGCGAGCAGTACTTC,CASSIRRGEQYF,TRBV19,NA,NA,12,TRBJ2-7
TGTGCCAGCAGCACATATTACGGGGAGTCTGGGGCCAACGTCCTGACTTTC,CASSTYYGESGANVLTF,TRBV11-2,NA,NA,17,TRBJ2-6
TGTGCCAGCAGCATAATGGGGGAGCTGTTTTTT,CASSIMGELFF,TRBV11-2,NA,NA,11,TRBJ2-2
TGTGCCAGCAGCTTGGGTGGAGGTTCCTACGAGCAGTACTTC,CASSLGGGSYEQYF,TRBV5-6,NA,NA,14,TRBJ2-7
TGTGCCAGCTCAACAGGGGTGTCCTATGGCTACACCTTC,CASSTGVSYGYTF,TRBV18,TRBD1,once,13,TRBJ1-2
TGCAGCGTTTCGAGGGCAGGAGGCACAGATACGCAGTATTTT,CSVSRAGGTDTQYF,TRBV29-1,NA,NA,14,TRBJ2-3
TGTGCCAGCATCAGATTACCGCGGGGAGACAGTCGGGGCTACACCTTC,CASIRLPRGDSRGYTF,TRBV5-5,NA,NA,16,TRBJ1-2
TGTGCCAGCTCACCAAACCCCCCAGGGAGCAAAAACATTCAGTACTTC,CASSPNPPGSKNIQYF,TRBV18,NA,NA,16,TRBJ2-4
TGTGCCAGCAGTTACTCGTCTAGCGGGGGGAGGAATGAGCAGTTCTTC,CASSYSSSGGRNEQFF,TRBV6-5,TRBD2,NA,16,TRBJ2-1
TGTGCCAGCAGTTCCCCTACAGGGCCCAAAAACATTCAGTACTTC,CASSSPTGPKNIQYF,TRBV28,NA,NA,15,TRBJ2-4
TGTGCCAGTAGTATTTCGATCTTGGGGGGTGCCGAGTCCCAGCATTTT,CASSISILGGAESQHF,TRBV19,NA,NA,16,TRBJ1-5
TGTGCCAGCAGTCGGGACAGGGCTTTTTTATACGAGCAGTACTTC,CASSRDRAFLYEQYF,TRBV6-5,TRBD1,NA,15,TRBJ2-7
TGTGCCAGCAGTAGGGGGTGGAACACTGAAGCTTTCTTT,CASSRGWNTEAFF,TRBV27,NA,NA,13,TRBJ1-1
TGCGCCAGCAGCTTGGTTGGGGGCGCAGATACGCAGTATTTT,CASSLVGGADTQYF,TRBV5-1,NA,NA,14,TRBJ2-3
TGTGCCAGCAGCCAAGGGACTAGCGGACTCACAGATACGCAGTATTTT,CASSQGTSGLTDTQYF,TRBV4-2,TRBD2,NA,16,TRBJ2-3
TGTGCCAGCAGTTTAAAGGGGGTCTACCTCGTATTCTCCTACAATGAGCAGTTCTTC,CASSLKGVYLVFSYNEQFF,TRBV28,NA,NA,19,TRBJ2-1
TGTGCCAGCAGTTTAAGGCAGGGGTCTGCCTACGAGCAGTACTTC,CASSLRQGSAYEQYF,TRBV27,NA,NA,15,TRBJ2-7
TGCAGTGCTGATAGGGGGGGTCAGCAGTACTTC,CSADRGGQQYF,TRBV20-1,NA,NA,11,TRBJ2-7